Below, 18 T cell receptor beta chains from the same sample are listed, as sequenced in a study of T cell clonality in common variable immunodeficiency. Assay: immunoSEQ multiplex PCR; the TCRdb copy retains only in-frame clones and omits some. The data show 42,000 or so clones, with none appearing a single time. Material: peripheral blood mononuclear cells. These receptors originate from a person aged 18 to 75 in good health.

In this sample, this clone turned up many times. The read halts 3 residues ahead of the CDR3 end, with the missing end drawn from the germline J gene. The chain joins TRBV30 to TRBJ2-3; TRBD2 is a possible D gene (6 bases). This CDR3 contains 14 residues. The germline V and J ends were trimmed by 6 bases and 6 bases, with 19 bases remaining between them. Germline V gives CDR1 GTSNPN, CDR2 SVGIG (reference sequence). CDR3 residues: CACTGTLLMDTQYF. The sequenced part of the CDR3 DNA is TGTGCCTGCACCGGGACTCTGCTTATGGATACG.

In this sample, this clone turned up many times. Sequencing ends 3 residues short of the CDR3 end; the germline J gene provides the rest. This sequence joins TRBV4-2 and TRBJ2-5; no clear D gene. CDR3 size: 13 residues. CDR1 is LGHNA and CDR2 is YNFKEQ in the germline V gene. V dropped 0 bases and J dropped 5 bases, with 7 bases sitting between them. CDR3 protein: CASSQDFLETQYF. CDR3 DNA (partial): TGTGCCAGCAGCCAAGACTTCCTGGAGACC.

This clone was counted many times. The sequenced fragment ends 3 residues before the CDR3 boundary, so the rest is inferred from the germline J gene. The chain combines TRBV20-1 with TRBJ2-3; D is perhaps TRBD1 (5 bases). Germline lookup yields CDR1 DFQATT and CDR2 SNEGSKA (reference sequence). The CDR3 loop spans 16 amino acids. The V and J ends lost 0 bases and 2 bases respectively, with 15 bases between them. CDR3 protein: CSARDIWGTSTDTQYF. The DNA read from the CDR3 is TGCAGTGCTAGAGATATTTGGGGCACCTCCACAGATACG.

This clone was seen ten or more times. The CDR3 goes on 3 residues after the read ends, and that part is filled in from the germline J gene. The chain has TRBV20-1 and TRBJ2-3, with a tentative D call TRBD1 (7 bases). The germline V gene encodes CDR1 DFQATT and CDR2 SNEGSKA (reference sequence). The CDR3 is 14 amino acids. Trimming pared 6 bases from V and 5 bases from J, leaving 18 bases between. The part of the CDR3 DNA that was read is TGCAGTGCCCCGCGGGGATCAGGGGGAGATACG. This translates into CSAPRGSGGDT. The whole CDR3 reads CSAPRGSGGDTQYF.

At least ten counts were recorded for this clone. The sequenced CDR3 bases are TGCGCCAGCAGCTTTCGGCAGGGGGTCACCGGGGAG. The encoded protein is CASSFRQGVTGE. The entire CDR3 sequence reads CASSFRQGVTGELFF. The chain couples TRBV5-1 to TRBJ2-2; 7 bases fit TRBD1. The CDR3 end lies 3 residues beyond the end of the read and is filled in from the germline J gene. Germline trimming cut 2 bases from V and 4 bases from J; bases unmatched to any gene: 5. Germline V lookup: CDR1 SGHRS, CDR2 YFSETQ. This CDR3 has 15 residues.

At least ten counts were recorded for this clone. The sequenced fragment ends 3 residues before the CDR3 boundary, so the rest is inferred from the germline J gene. The rearrangement links TRBV6-1 to TRBJ1-5; D perhaps matches TRBD1 (6 bases). Trimming cost V 3 bases and J 6 bases, with 9 bases left between them. The CDR3 spans 13 residues. Germline loops: CDR1 MNHNS, CDR2 SASEGT. The covered CDR3 bases are TGTGCCAGCAGTGAGAGGGGGACTCAGCCC. As protein: CASSERGTQP. The complete CDR3 sequence is CASSERGTQPQHF.

This clone was counted many times. The read falls 3 residues short of the CDR3 end, and the missing part is taken from the germline J gene. The chain employs TRBV6-1 and TRBJ1-4, with D perhaps TRBD1 (5 bases). Germline values: CDR1 MNHNS, CDR2 SASEGT. V gave up 3 bases and J gave up 2 bases, with 10 bases separating them. The length of the CDR3 is 15 residues. CDR3 amino acids: CASSDPGPTNEKLFF. The sequenced part of the CDR3 DNA is TGTGCCAGCAGTGATCCAGGGCCTACTAATGAAAAA.

This clone occurred many times. The read terminates 3 residues ahead of where the CDR3 ends, so the germline J gene completes it. The gene calls are TRBV9 and TRBJ2-1; D remains ambiguous. Deletions cut 0 bases from V and 6 bases from J, with 10 bases between. CDR3 length: 14 amino acids. Germline V CDR1 and CDR2: SGDLS, YYNGEE. CDR3 bases read: TGTGCCAGCAGCGTAGATTTAGCCGCCAATGAG. This encodes CASSVDLAANE. Given in full, the CDR3 is CASSVDLAANEQFF.

This clone was found many times. The CDR3 goes on 3 residues after the read ends, and that part is filled in from the germline J gene. The rearrangement joins TRBV19 to TRBJ2-7, with 7 bases that match TRBD1. This CDR3 region has 14 residues. V lost 6 bases, J lost 0 bases, and 5 bases stayed unmatched. The germline CDR1 and CDR2 sequences are LNHDA and SQIVND (reference sequence). This CDR3 is CASRGQSHSYEQYF. The part of the CDR3 DNA that was read is TGTGCCAGTAGGGGACAGTCCCACTCCTACGAG.

This clone came up many times. The missing CDR3 end, 3 residues past where the read stops, is filled in from the germline J gene. The chain joins TRBV12-5 to TRBJ1-6; tentatively, D is TRBD1 (6 bases). The CDR3 sequence is 15 residues long. Per germline, CDR1 LGHNT and CDR2 FRNRAP. V lost 4 bases and J lost 10, with 17 bases in between. This CDR3 reads CASGSGTFGDSPLHF. The covered CDR3 bases are TGTGCTAGTGGTTCCGGGACATTTGGGGACTCACCC.

This clone was counted many times. The read falls 3 residues short of the CDR3 end, and the missing part is taken from the germline J gene. The chain employs TRBV7-9 and TRBJ1-1, with TRBD1 identical over 9 bases. The CDR3 has 15 residues. The V segment lost 3 bases and the J segment 0 bases; nucleotides outside the gene matches: 2. Germline CDR1 is SEHNR and CDR2 is FQNEAQ (reference sequence). Here the CDR3 reads CASSLTGGMNTEAFF. The CDR3 DNA, read in part, is TGTGCCAGCAGCTTGACAGGGGGAATGAACACTGAA.

This clone was observed many times. From the germline J gene comes the end of the CDR3, since the read stops 3 residues before it. V and J are TRBV5-1 and TRBJ2-5; D unclear. The CDR3 length is 13 residues. Germline V gives CDR1 SGHRS, CDR2 YFSETQ. V gave up 7 bases and J gave up 5 bases, with 15 bases separating them. The CDR3 reads CASAQGLFETQYF. The DNA read from the CDR3 is TGCGCCAGCGCTCAAGGTTTGTTTGAGACC.

This clone was counted many times. From the germline J gene comes the end of the CDR3, since the read stops 3 residues before it. The chain carries TRBV20-1 and TRBJ2-2, with 8 bases fitting TRBD1. Germline assignment: CDR1 DFQATT and CDR2 SNEGSKA (reference sequence). The CDR3 loop spans 13 amino acids. Unmatched junction bases numbered 4, after V lost 5 bases and J lost 5 bases. CDR3: CSAGQGETGELFF. CDR3 DNA, as far as it was read: TGCAGTGCTGGACAGGGAGAAACCGGGGAG.

This clone was seen a handful of times. The read stops 3 residues short of the end of the CDR3; the missing end is completed from the germline J gene. The chain recombines TRBV2 with TRBJ1-1, with TRBD1 identical over 7 bases. The CDR3 runs to 13 residues. Germline CDR1 and CDR2: SNHLY and FYNNEI. V lost 5 bases to trimming and J lost 4 bases; unmatched junction nucleotides: 4. CDR3 DNA, as far as it was read: TGTGCCAGCAGTTACAGGGGAGGCACTGAA. Protein sequence: CASSYRGGTE. The complete CDR3 sequence is CASSYRGGTEAFF. The full variable domain, rest sourced from reference TRBV2 and TRBJ1-1, is EPEVTQTPSHQVTQMGQEVILRCVPISNHLYFYWYRQILGQKVEFLVSFYNNEISEKSEIFDDQFSVERPDGSNFTLKIRSTKLEDSAMYFCASSYRGGTEAFFGQGTRLTVV.

This clone has ten or more counts. The read ends 3 residues shy of where the CDR3 ends; the end is completed using the germline J gene. The chain joins TRBV12-3 or TRBV12-4 to TRBJ1-5; 12 bases match TRBD1. The CDR3 consists of 16 residues. J lost 2 bases, V lost 5 bases, and 4 bases had no gene match. The CDR3 here is CASSGDRGLRNQPQHF. Partial CDR3 DNA: TGTGCCAGCAGTGGGGACAGGGGGCTTCGCAATCAGCCC.

This clone occurred many times. The read ends 3 residues early relative to the CDR3; the germline J gene fills the gap. The chain employs TRBV29-1 and TRBJ1-3; 7 nucleotides match TRBD1. After removal of 6 bases from V and 2 bases from J, the junction contained 4 bases not matched to a gene. The CDR3 is made up of 13 amino acids. Germline CDR1 is SQVTM and CDR2 is ANQGSEA. The sequenced CDR3 bases are TGCAGCGTACTGACAGGGACTGGAAACACC. Translated: CSVLTGTGNT. The CDR3 in its entirety is CSVLTGTGNTIYF.

This clone showed up many times. The read terminates 3 residues before the CDR3 end, so the remaining end is supplied by the germline J gene. The chain uses TRBV12-3 or TRBV12-4 and TRBJ2-3; TRBD1 matches at 10 bases. The CDR3 extends over 15 amino acids. Trimming removed 5 bases from V and 3 bases from J; junction bases left unmatched: 5. The sequenced part of the CDR3 DNA is TGTGCCAGCAGTCCGGGGACAGGGGCGACAGATACG. This codes for CASSPGTGATDT. The complete CDR3 sequence is CASSPGTGATDTQYF.

This clone was recorded many times. The CDR3 end lies 3 residues beyond the end of the read and is filled in from the germline J gene. The V gene is TRBV6-1, the J gene TRBJ1-1; 10 positions agree with TRBD1. The ends lost 3 bases at V and 5 bases at J; junction bases unmatched: 3. Germline V CDR1 and CDR2: MNHNS, SASEGT. The CDR3 has 14 amino acids. The part of the CDR3 DNA that was read is TGTGCCAGCAGTGAGGACAGGGGGAGGACTGAA. Protein product: CASSEDRGRTE. The full-length CDR3 reads as CASSEDRGRTEAFF.